This TCR beta chain was captured by sequencing in a study of metastatic and nonmetastatic thyroid tumors. All patients were untreated before thyroid surgery. The CDR3 sequence is 12 residues long. Germline CDR1 reads LGHDT; CDR2 reads YNNKEL (reference sequence). The V end lost 3 bases, the J end lost 8 bases, and 7 bases lay between the germline ends. Authors' processing steps: CDR3 differences across clinicopathological groups were used to build a distant-metastasis classifier for papillary thyroid cancer. TCRdb reanalyzed the PCR reads with MiXCR. The V and J calls and clone size come from TCRdb's table, not from the authors' own analysis. The sample consists of 80,000 to 85,000 clones, around an eighth of them appearing once. Study findings and constraints: Significantly higher TCR beta diversity was reportedly seen in malignant thyroid tumors than benign nodules, in blood and tumor.

This clone was found many times. Its antigen is unknown. The sequenced material came from tumor tissue. The clonotype comes from a female donor with papillary thyroid cancer or a benign thyroid nodule (not recorded which). Some clones in this sample may be carry-over from other donors' samples. The chain carries TRBV3-1 and TRBJ1-4; TRBD1 might be the D (5 bases). For the CDR3, the DNA is TGTGCCAGCAGCCAGGGGCGAGAAAAACTGTTTTTT. Its protein is CASSQGREKLFF.